This T cell receptor (beta chain) stems from a study of T cell repertoires in cytomegalovirus infection. At the level of the study: It was the public TCR beta signatures that indicated both CMV infection and matching HLA type.

TCRdb reprocessed the reads via MiXCR and lists one record per CDR3 protein. The sample has about 320,000 distinct CDR3 sequences; over 7.5% are singletons. V lost 8 bases, J lost 4 bases, and 12 bases stayed unmatched. The CDR3 is made up of 16 amino acids. Germline assignment: CDR1 ENHRY and CDR2 SYGVKD. A note on this clonotype: Its target is not known.

Broader study findings: It was HLA-C-restricted CMV-specific TCR beta clonotypes that dominated the response ex vivo. Cumulative public TCR beta family frequency identified CMV carriers with the relevant HLA.

Sequencing was carried out using PBMCs. This clonotype was sampled from a human donor in good health (CMV status not recorded). Some clones in this sample may be carry-over from other donors' samples. This chain joins TRBV10-3 and TRBJ1-3; 9 bases map to TRBD1. The CDR3 coding sequence is TGTGCCATCGGGGACAGGGAAGTCTCCGCCGGAAACACCATATATTTT. It codes for CAIGDREVSAGNTIYF.